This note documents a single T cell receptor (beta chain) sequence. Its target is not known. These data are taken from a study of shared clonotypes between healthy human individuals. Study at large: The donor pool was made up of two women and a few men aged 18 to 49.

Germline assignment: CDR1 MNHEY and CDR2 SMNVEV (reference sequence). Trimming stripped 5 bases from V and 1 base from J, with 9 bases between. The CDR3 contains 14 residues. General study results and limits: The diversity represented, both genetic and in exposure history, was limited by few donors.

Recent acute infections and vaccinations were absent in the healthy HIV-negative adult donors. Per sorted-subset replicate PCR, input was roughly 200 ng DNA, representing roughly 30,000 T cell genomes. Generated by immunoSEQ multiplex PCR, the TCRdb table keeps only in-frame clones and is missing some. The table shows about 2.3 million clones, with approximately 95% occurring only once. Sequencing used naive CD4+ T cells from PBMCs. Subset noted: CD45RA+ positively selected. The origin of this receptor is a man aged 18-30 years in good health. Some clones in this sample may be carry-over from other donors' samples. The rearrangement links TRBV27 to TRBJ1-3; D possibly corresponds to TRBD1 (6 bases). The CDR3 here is CASSRGHSGNTIYF. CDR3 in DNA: TGTGCCAGCAGTCGGGGGCATTCTGGAAACACCATATATTTT.